This entry concerns a single T cell receptor beta chain. Its antigen specificity is not known. Base qualities are not at hand, and no much larger clone is one base apart. Spanning cysteine to phenylalanine, the CDR3 consists of 17 amino acids. Just the 51-base CDR3 DNA is kept, in frame starting at base 1. Per the germline V gene, SGHRS is the CDR1 and YFSETQ is the CDR2. The germline V and J ends show losses of 4 bases and 7 bases respectively, and no gene match explains 17 bases of the junction. Libraries were prepared through the immunoSEQ multiplex PCR assay. A mixture of 60 forward primers for TCR Vbeta segments and 13 reverse primers for TCR Jbeta segments was used in the multiplex PCR. The CDR3 region of rearranged TCR beta genes was amplified from genomic DNA with a multiplex PCR assay. The amplified TCR beta libraries were sequenced on the Illumina HiSeq System as 87-base-pair reads. The paper's data handling went like this. A later analysis tallied roughly 76 million unique TCR beta chains across the 666 repertoires, and around 9.9 million of those chains were shared by two or more donors. A nearest-neighbor algorithm error-corrected the raw reads and collapsed the reads into unique sequences, merging closely related sequences to remove PCR and sequencing errors. CDR3 sequences were aligned to IMGT reference sequences to assign V, D and J gene segments. For a sequence to be retained, a match of at least six nucleotides was required to both a V gene segment and a J gene segment. Rearrangements were called productive when the CDR3 lacked stop codons and stayed in frame with V and J; all others were non-productive. CDR3 was defined by IMGT convention, running from the second conserved V-encoded cysteine to the conserved J-encoded phenylalanine. Sequences without an unambiguous match to a single V gene segment were excluded from the earlier analysis of 450 to 650 of the donors. An earlier analysis of around 600 of the donors classified V segments as functional when productive rearrangements were above 56.7% and as segregating when the standard deviation between donors was above 5%. A statistical classification framework was developed to diagnose cytomegalovirus status using the catalog of TCR beta chain sequences. A later analysis assigned V and J genes by comparing TCR nucleotide sequences with IMGT/GENE-DB human TR gene sequences. A later analysis assigned CDR3 sequences and most-parsimonious VDJ recombination scenarios with the TCRdist pipeline. A later analysis defined each TCR beta chain by its CDR3 amino acid sequence plus V-gene family, and excluded reads lacking a unique V-gene family. As a way to deal with suspected cross-contamination and a sequencing artifact, a later analysis dropped roughly 600 nucleotide sequences that were highly shared and had low generation probability. For each public chain, a later analysis derived a clonal expansion index from normalized ranks of inferred template counts within each repertoire. In a later analysis, generation probabilities were computed using a VDJ recombination model fitted to out-of-frame rearrangements, and the results were checked against IGoR. In a later analysis, TCR-TCR, TCR-HLA and TCR-CMV co-occurrence was scored with hypergeometric tests, and a repertoire-size bias correction was applied to TCR pairs. A later analysis estimated false discovery rates by permuting HLA or CMV assignments 20 times. In a later analysis, co-occurring TCRs were grouped using DBSCAN, and TCRdist sequence similarity was added for clustering within HLA-allele-positive subsets. For co-occurrence clustering, repertoires with fewer than 30,000 or more than 120,000 public chains were excluded, along with five repertoires with anomalous nucleotide sharing. TCRdb took this table from immuneACCESS and kept in-frame rearrangements with V and J called. Such tables lack part of the clones; where checked against another copy, unresolved V genes explain under half of the gap, and the rest is unexplained. Clone size and the V and J calls come from that table; the DNA yielded D and trimming. In this sample the table shows over 200,000 clones, about 78% of which occur a single time. The ten largest clones take up 3.5% to 4% of the sample.

In total, fewer than 750 healthy bone marrow donors made up the cohort. At the time of sampling, every cohort member was nominally healthy, though immune exposures that went unrecorded were likely present. The donor tested CMV seronegative, placing the donor among the 350 to 400 seronegative members of the cohort. Every donor gave a peripheral blood sample, and the peripheral blood mononuclear cells from that sample were used for TCR beta sequencing. Genomic DNA was extracted from the blood cell samples with the Qiagen DNeasy Blood Extraction Kit. This specimen belongs to a study of cytomegalovirus exposure and HLA in healthy donors (dated by TCRdb to 2016 to 2017). In the study overall: An earlier analysis of under 600 of the donors reported approximately 290 Gb of sequence data and about 100 million unique TCR beta sequences from about 200 million T cells. A later genetic analysis took genome-wide SNP genotypes for about three fifths of the 666 donors and used that subset as a discovery cohort. Because of strong linkage in the cohort, a handful of DR-DQ haplotypes were treated as single units for association and clustering. Approximately 300 gigabases of sequencing data and 91 million or so unique TCR sequences made up an early release that covered around 640 HLA-typed donors. Of the 398 genotyped donors, approximately 83% fell in the genetic ancestry cluster associated with self-reported Caucasian donors. Donor age, sex, ethnicity and CMV serostatus were compiled together with the repertoire data. To predict cytomegalovirus infection status, the study combined high-throughput TCR immunosequencing, statistical association of individual TCRs with disease status, and machine learning. An earlier analysis of approximately 580 of the donors used high-throughput TCR beta sequencing to judge whether each TCR beta V gene segment behaved as functional or pseudogenic. Every repertoire in the discovery cohort had been generated on one and the same sequencing platform. Along with the approximately 700-subject first cohort, a separate validation cohort of around 120 different subjects was used. Using immunosequencing, the study profiled T cell repertoires from 500 to 800 subjects and related those repertoires to cytomegalovirus serostatus. To study patterns of TCR occurrence, a later analysis re-analyzed previously published TCR beta repertoires from hundreds of donors and added high-resolution HLA genotyping. Typing coverage varied by locus: about 620-640 donors for A, B, C, DRB1 and DQB1; roughly 500 for DQA1; approximately 570 for DPA1; 450 to 480 for DPB1. Class I and class II HLA loci were covered by the typing at four-digit resolution. In the later analysis, no new phenotypic data were used to find candidate immune exposures; instead, reliance was placed on TCR beta sequences and their occurrence across donors. The study aimed to test whether signatures of past pathogen exposure could be identified by cataloging public T cell receptors. Among some 400 genotyped donors of the cohort, an average of approximately 200,000 unique TCR beta nucleotide sequences was sequenced per donor, of which roughly 17% were non-productive.

The research as a whole found: Linkage disequilibrium might explain the correlated functional status among segregating V segments, but an unknown experimental factor could not be excluded. The 87-base-pair reads could not distinguish some IMGT-functional V segments, including TRBV6-2 and TRBV6-3, so those segments were excluded. In a later genetic analysis, a missense DCLRE1C variant was associated with V-gene and J-gene trimming of TCR beta chains, and the association was replicated in an independent cohort. CMV serostatus was the only immune exposure information available for the cohort. A cluster of highly shared sequence variants was judged likely to be a technical artifact of the sequencing pipeline. Roughly 17 rarely observed V segments, including chromosome 9 orphons, were excluded from the earlier analysis of several hundred of the donors because counts were too low. A few of the identified cytomegalovirus-associated TCR beta chains were confirmed in vitro to be specific for cytomegalovirus antigens. Presence/absence analyses assumed roughly uniform sequencing depth across donors, an assumption that may not hold. Most CMV-associated TCR beta chains appeared to be HLA-restricted in a later analysis, and the HLA associations seemed to be driven largely by CMV exposure. The classifier was reported to diagnose cytomegalovirus status with high specificity and sensitivity in both the original cohort and the validation cohort. In a later analysis, several top co-occurrence clusters were reported to appear linked to parvovirus B19, influenza, CMV and Epstein-Barr virus. Most TCR sequences were seen in very few donors, while some public TCRs were found in many individuals. The authors suggested that the approach could potentially be generalized to other disease states and immunological phenotypes. A further reported finding was that TCR beta sequences accurately predicted the HLA-A and HLA-B alleles for most subjects in the first cohort. A later analysis associated around 16,000 TCR beta sequences with specific HLA alleles at a false discovery rate of 0.05. In a later analysis, HLA-associated TCR beta chains were found to be more clonally expanded and to have lower generation probabilities than equally common non-associated chains. Because some donors lacked HLA typing at each locus, the association tests relied only on the typed subset. According to a later analysis, TCR association rates differed among HLA loci, with DRB1 alleles showing the most associated TCRs and HLA-C alleles showing the fewest. In the study, approximately 150 TCR beta chains were listed as associated with cytomegalovirus. An earlier analysis of around 540 of the donors showed that most TCR beta V segments appeared in productive rearrangements either about 87% or about 30% of the time, which broadly matched IMGT annotations. When HLA alleles, especially DR and DQ, strongly co-occurred, TCR associations were difficult to assign to individual alleles. A later genetic analysis reported fewer N-insertions in productive TCRs among donors in an Asian-associated ancestry cluster than the roughly 720-donor mean. The cohort was sequenced for TCR beta chains only, and without alpha or paired-chain data the features that could be detected were limited.

This TCR came from a male donor in good health and CMV-seronegative. This chain is built from TRBV5-1 and TRBJ2-5, with 9 bases aligning to TRBD2. Sequencing was done on a sample of PBMCs. The nucleotides read TGCGCCAGCAGCCCGGGGGTGGCTAGCGGGGCCCTGGGGACCCAGTACTTC. This translates into CASSPGVASGALGTQYF.